Described below is a single T cell receptor (beta chain) sequence and its context. No antigen is known for it. The PCR made use of 60 Vbeta and 13 Jbeta primers. The method was immunoSEQ multiplex PCR; TCRdb's version includes in-frame clones alone and lacks a portion of them. The repertoire has some 170,000 clones, about four fifths of them found once; the top ten carry approximately 4.5%. The record originates from a study of cytomegalovirus exposure and HLA in healthy donors. Findings and limits, study-wide: As a later analysis showed, a missense DCLRE1C variant was linked to trimming of TCR beta V- and J-genes. The study put some 150 TCR beta chains on its list as cytomegalovirus-associated.

The sequence derives from a man in his thirties or forties in good health and CMV-seronegative. Sequenced input: PBMCs.

The CDR3 protein is CATGGGTSGRYEQFF. For the CDR3, the DNA is TGTGCCACCGGAGGAGGGACTAGCGGGAGGTATGAGCAGTTCTTC. V and J are TRBV19 and TRBJ2-1; 15 positions agree with TRBD2. After removal of 10 bases from V and 8 bases from J, the junction contained 9 bases not matched to a gene. Germline V CDR1 and CDR2: LNHDA, SQIVND (reference sequence). This CDR3 is built from 15 residues.